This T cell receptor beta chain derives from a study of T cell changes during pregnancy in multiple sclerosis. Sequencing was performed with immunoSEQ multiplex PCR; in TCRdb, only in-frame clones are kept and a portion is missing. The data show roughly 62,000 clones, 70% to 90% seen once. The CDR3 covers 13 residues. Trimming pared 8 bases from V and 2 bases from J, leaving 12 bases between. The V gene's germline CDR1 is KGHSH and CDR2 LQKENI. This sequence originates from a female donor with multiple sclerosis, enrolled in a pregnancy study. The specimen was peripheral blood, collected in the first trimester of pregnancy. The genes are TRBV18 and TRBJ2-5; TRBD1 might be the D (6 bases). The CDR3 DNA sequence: TGTGCCAGCCTCAGCGGACAGCAAGAGACCCAGTACTTC. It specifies CASLSGQQETQYF.